This T cell receptor (beta chain) was sequenced for a study of cytomegalovirus exposure and HLA in healthy donors. The PCR had 60 Vbeta and 13 Jbeta primers. The data were produced by immunoSEQ multiplex PCR, yet TCRdb's version contains in-frame clones alone and is incomplete. Of approximately 100,000 clones in the sample, around two thirds are singletons; the top ten hold more than 2%. General study points: Another analysis was done later, and it associated approximately 15,000 TCR beta sequences with HLA alleles at 0.05 false discovery rate.

In germline, CDR1 is SGHVS, CDR2 FNYEAQ. Trimming took 5 bases from V and 5 from J; bases not matched to a gene: 11. The CDR3 length is 17 residues. As regards this clone: Its matching antigen is unknown.

The chain carries TRBV7-6 and TRBJ2-5; 13 nucleotides align to TRBD2. The specimen sequenced was PBMCs. This receptor was obtained from a human donor in good health. CDR3 DNA: TGTGCCAGCAGCCCCGGACTAGCGGGAGAAAGGTGGGAGACCCAGTACTTC. Residues: CASSPGLAGERWETQYF. Full variable domain (outside the CDR3, taken from reference TRBV7-6 and TRBJ2-5): GAGVSQSPRYKVTKRGQDVALRCDPISGHVSLYWYRQALGQGPEFLTYFNYEAQQDKSGLPNDRFSAERPEGSISTLTIQRTEQRDSAMYRCASSPGLAGERWETQYFGPGTRLLVL.